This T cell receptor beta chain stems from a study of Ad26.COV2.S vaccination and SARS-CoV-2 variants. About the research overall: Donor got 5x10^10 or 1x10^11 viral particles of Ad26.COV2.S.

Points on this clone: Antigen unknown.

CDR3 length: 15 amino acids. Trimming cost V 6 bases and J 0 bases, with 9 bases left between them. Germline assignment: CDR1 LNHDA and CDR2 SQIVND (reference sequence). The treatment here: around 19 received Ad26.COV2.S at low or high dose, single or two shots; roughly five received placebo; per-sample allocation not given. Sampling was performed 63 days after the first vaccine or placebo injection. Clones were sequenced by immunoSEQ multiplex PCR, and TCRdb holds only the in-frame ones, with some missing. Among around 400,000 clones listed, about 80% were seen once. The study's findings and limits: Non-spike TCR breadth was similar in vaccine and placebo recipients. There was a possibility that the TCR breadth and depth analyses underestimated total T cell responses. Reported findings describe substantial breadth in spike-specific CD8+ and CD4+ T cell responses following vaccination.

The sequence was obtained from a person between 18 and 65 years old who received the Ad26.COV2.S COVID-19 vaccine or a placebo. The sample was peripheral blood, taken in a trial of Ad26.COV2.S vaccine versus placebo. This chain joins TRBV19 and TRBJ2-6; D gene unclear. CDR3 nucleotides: TGTGCCAGTAGCATCTGGAGCTCTGGGGCCAACGTCCTGACTTTC. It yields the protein CASSIWSSGANVLTF.